Below, 25 T cell receptor beta chains from the same sample are listed, as sequenced in a study of cytomegalovirus exposure and HLA in healthy donors (dated 2017 in TCRdb). Receptor amplification or capture employed the immunoSEQ multiplex PCR assay. A mixture of 60 forward primers for TCR Vbeta segments and 13 reverse primers for TCR Jbeta segments was used in the multiplex PCR. In its TCRdb copy, this immuneACCESS table keeps in-frame sequences only and misses some clones. Where compared with another copy, unresolved V genes explain less than half of these, and the others have no known cause. The sample records some 180,000 clones, about 83% of which are singletons. The top ten constitute approximately 2.9% of the sample. The sequencing input was PBMCs. The receptors stem from a female donor in good health and CMV-seronegative.

The chain is built from TRBV29-1 and TRBJ2-1; 11 bases line up with TRBD2. The germline V gene has CDR1 SQVTM and CDR2 ANQGSEA. The CDR3 is 13 residues long. Germline trimming cut 7 bases from V and 7 bases from J; bases unmatched to any gene: 6. The CDR3 nucleotides are TGCAGCGCCCCGGGACTAGCGGTTAATGAGCAGTTCTTC. Its translation is CSAPGLAVNEQFF.

The V and J genes are TRBV7-9 and TRBJ2-7, with a tentative D call TRBD1 (6 bases). CDR3 length equals 13 residues. V was trimmed by 5 bases and J by 2 bases, leaving 10 bases between them. The germline gives CDR1 SEHNR, CDR2 FQNEAQ (reference sequence). This chain's CDR3 is CASSPGHTYEQYF. The DNA for the CDR3 is TGTGCCAGCAGCCCGGGACACACCTACGAGCAGTACTTC.

J is TRBJ2-1 and V is TRBV25-1; TRBD2 aligns across 7 bases. Looked up from germline, CDR1 is MGHDK and CDR2 is SYGVNS. The V segment lost 8 bases and the J segment 5 bases; nucleotides outside the gene matches: 6. This CDR3 spans 13 amino acids. CDR3 loop: CASVAGGDNEQFF. The CDR3 nucleotides are TGTGCCAGCGTAGCGGGTGGGGACAATGAGCAGTTCTTC.

This sequence joins TRBV7-2 and TRBJ2-1, with TRBD2 matching 9 bases. V lost 1 base, J lost 8 bases, and 9 bases stayed unmatched. The CDR3 is 16 amino acids. CDR1 SGHTA and CDR2 FQGNSA come from the germline V gene. Here the CDR3 DNA reads TGTGCCAGCAGCTTAGGTCGTAGCGGGAGTATGGATGAGCAGTTCTTC. It translates to CASSLGRSGSMDEQFF.

This clone was detected once. The V call is TRBV7-8, the J call TRBJ1-1; tentatively, D is TRBD1 (5 bases). There are 13 residues in the CDR3. Trimming cost V 5 bases and J 1 base, with 8 bases left between them. Germline V gene lookup returns CDR1 SGHVS and CDR2 FQNEAQ. CDR3 protein: CASSRDRNTEAFF. The CDR3 nucleotides are TGTGCCAGCAGCCGCGACAGGAACACTGAAGCTTTCTTT.

The rearrangement links TRBV28 to TRBJ2-7; possibly TRBD2 for D (5 bases). The CDR3 consists of 13 residues. Germline CDR1 is MDHEN and CDR2 is SYDVKM. Between the trimmed V and J ends, which lost 2 bases and 5 bases, there was a span of 10 bases. The CDR3 region is CASSLGGPNEQYF. CDR3 nucleotide sequence: TGTGCCAGCAGTTTAGGAGGTCCCAACGAGCAGTACTTC. Looking up the rest from reference TRBV28 and TRBJ2-7 gives the full variable domain: DVKVTQSSRYLVKRTGEKVFLECVQDMDHENMFWYRQDPGLGLRLIYFSYDVKMKEKGDIPEGYSVSREKKERFSLILESASTNQTSMYLCASSLGGPNEQYFGPGTRLTVT.

This chain links TRBV9 with TRBJ1-1; weak D call: TRBD1 (5 bases). Germline-derived CDR1 and CDR2 are SGDLS and YYNGEE. CDR3 size: 14 residues. The ends were cut back, 4 bases at V and 5 bases at J, with 15 bases in the middle. The CDR3 bases are TGTGCCAGCAGCTTAACGGGTGGGGGGACTGAAGCTTTCTTT. Translation gives CASSLTGGGTEAFF.

V gene TRBV7-9 combines with J gene TRBJ1-1, with 8 bases fitting TRBD1. The CDR3 length is 15 residues. The V gene's germline CDR1 is SEHNR and CDR2 FQNEAQ (reference sequence). The J segment lost 5 bases and the V segment lost 3 bases, leaving 8 bases of the junction unmatched. As DNA, the CDR3 is TGTGCCAGCAGCTTTTCCCTAGACAGGGGAACTGAAGCTTTCTTT. Amino acid sequence: CASSFSLDRGTEAFF.

The rearrangement links TRBV10-3 to TRBJ1-6; the match to TRBD1 covers 8 bases. This CDR3 region has 17 residues. In germline, CDR1 is ENHRY, CDR2 SYGVKD. V was clipped by 6 bases and J by 9 bases; unmatched bases: 16. The CDR3 loop reads CAISHRAQGARFSPLHF. The CDR3 nucleotides read TGTGCCATCAGCCATCGGGCTCAGGGGGCGAGATTTTCACCCCTCCACTTT.

The rearrangement uses TRBV9 and TRBJ2-3, with 7 bases fitting TRBD1. This CDR3 region has 14 residues. Germline-derived CDR1 and CDR2 are SGDLS and YYNGEE. J was trimmed by 6 bases and V by 2 bases; bases with no gene match: 6. This CDR3 is CASSVSGGWDTQYF. The CDR3 coding sequence is TGTGCCAGCAGCGTCTCAGGGGGATGGGATACGCAGTATTTT.

The gene calls are TRBV4-3 and TRBJ2-1, with TRBD2 identical over 10 bases. Trimming cost V 10 bases and J 5 bases; bases outside gene matches: 11. This CDR3 is 15 amino acids long. Germline V gives CDR1 LGHNA, CDR2 YSLEER. The CDR3 DNA is TGCGCCACCAGAGATCAGCGGGAGGGCCACAATGAGCAGTTCTTC. Amino acid sequence: CATRDQREGHNEQFF.

The rearrangement uses TRBV2 and TRBJ1-5; 7 bases align to TRBD1. V dropped 6 bases and J dropped 6; count of bases not matched to a gene: 8. In germline, CDR1 is SNHLY, CDR2 FYNNEI. The CDR3 runs 14 residues. As DNA, the CDR3 is TGTGCCAGCAGAATCGACAGGGTAGGTCAGCCCCAGCATTTT. As protein: CASRIDRVGQPQHF.

This clone was seen a few times. CDR3 bases: TGCGCCAGCAGCTTGGATCAGCGGAACACCTACAATGAGCAGTTCTTC. Its protein product is CASSLDQRNTYNEQFF. The V gene is TRBV5-1, the J gene TRBJ2-1; TRBD2 might be the D (5 bases). Germline V lookup: CDR1 SGHRS, CDR2 YFSETQ. V was pared by 0 bases and J by 2 bases, with 12 bases between. The CDR3 loop spans 16 amino acids.

The gene calls are TRBV5-4 and TRBJ2-5; D ambiguous. Gene TRBJ2-7 matches the end of the DNA better, so the J call may be wrong. Germline CDR1 is SGHNT and CDR2 is YYREEE (reference sequence). The CDR3 consists of 13 residues. CDR3 region: CASSPISSYEQYF. The CDR3 coding sequence is TGTGCCAGCAGCCCAATTAGCTCCTACGAGCAGTACTTC.

The rearrangement joins TRBV11-3 to TRBJ2-1, with 14 bases fitting TRBD2. CDR3 size: 17 residues. V was pared by 3 bases and J by 5 bases, with 6 bases of the junction left unmatched. The germline V gene encodes CDR1 SGHNT and CDR2 YENEEA. The CDR3 nucleotides are TGTGCCAGCAGCTTGGGACTAGCGGGGGCCTCGAACAATGAGCAGTTCTTC. Translating it yields CASSLGLAGASNNEQFF.

The J gene is TRBJ2-1, the V gene TRBV4-1, with 14 bases lining up with TRBD2. The CDR3 is 13 residues long. The junction had 2 bases not matched to a gene; V was cut back by 7 bases and J by 9 bases. In germline, CDR1 is MGHRA, CDR2 YSYEKL. The CDR3: CASTGLAGGEQFF. The CDR3 region has the DNA TGCGCCAGCACCGGACTAGCGGGAGGTGAGCAGTTCTTC.

J is TRBJ2-7 and V is TRBV6-1, with 9 bases identical to TRBD1. The CDR3 loop spans 14 amino acids. Germline CDR1 reads MNHNS; CDR2 reads SASEGT. The V and J ends lost 6 bases and 3 bases, in that order; junction bases with no gene match: 6. The CDR3 protein is CASRTPGQGYEQYF. The DNA of the CDR3 is TGTGCCAGCAGGACTCCGGGACAGGGCTACGAGCAGTACTTC.

This clone was counted a single time. V gene TRBV28 combines with J gene TRBJ2-7; TRBD2 matches 8 bases. This CDR3 is 12 amino acids long. Germline V gene sequence: CDR1 MDHEN, CDR2 SYDVKM. Trimming at V came to 7 bases and at J to 7 bases, leaving 6 bases not matched to a gene. This CDR3 is CASNPSGYEQYF. In DNA, the CDR3 is TGTGCCAGCAACCCTAGCGGGTATGAGCAGTACTTC.

The rearrangement uses TRBV10-3 and TRBJ2-3; perhaps TRBD2 as D (6 bases). The CDR3 is made up of 16 amino acids. The V gene's germline CDR1 is ENHRY and CDR2 SYGVKD. Trimming shortened V by 5 bases and J by 2 bases, and 17 bases separated the two germline ends. The DNA of the CDR3 is TGTGCCATCAGTATGAAGCCGGGAGATCTCACAGATACGCAGTATTTT. As protein: CAISMKPGDLTDTQYF.

A remark on this clone: The junction does not match germline at one end; this may be a read error. The rearrangement joins TRBV7-9 to TRBJ1-1, with TRBD1 identical over 9 bases. Germline lookup yields CDR1 SEHNR and CDR2 FQNEAQ (reference sequence). CDR3 length: 17 amino acids. The CDR3 DNA sequence: TGTTCCAGCAGCTACACAGGGGGCTGGGTGGGGAACACTGAAGCTTTCTTT. Its protein product is CSSSYTGGWVGNTEAFF.

This chain connects TRBV27 to TRBJ1-5; the match to TRBD1 covers 9 bases. The germline V gene encodes CDR1 MNHEY and CDR2 SMNVEV (reference sequence). The CDR3 sequence is 15 residues long. V was pared by 5 bases and J by 6 bases, with 8 bases of the junction left unmatched. CDR3 DNA: TGTGCCAGCAGTCAAACAGGGGGCGGGTTTCAGCCCCAGCATTTT. Translating gives CASSQTGGGFQPQHF.

The rearrangement uses TRBV5-1 and TRBJ1-1, with D possibly TRBD1 on 6 matching bases. V shed 0 bases and J shed 6 bases, with 15 bases lying between them. Germline-derived CDR1 and CDR2 are SGHRS and YFSETQ. CDR3 length: 15 amino acids. The chain's CDR3 is CASSLAQGRFAEAFF. CDR3 nucleotide sequence: TGCGCCAGCAGCTTGGCGCAGGGGCGGTTTGCTGAAGCTTTCTTT. Full variable domain (rest looked up from reference TRBV5-1 and TRBJ1-1): KAGVTQTPRYLIKTRGQQVTLSCSPISGHRSVSWYQQTPGQGLQFLFEYFSETQRNKGNFPGRFSGRQFSNSRSEMNVSTLELGDSALYLCASSLAQGRFAEAFFGQGTRLTVV.

This clone appeared once. V usage is TRBV9 and J usage is TRBJ2-5; maybe TRBD1 (5 bases). V gave up 0 bases and J gave up 4 bases, with 10 bases separating them. CDR1 SGDLS and CDR2 YYNGEE come from the germline V gene. The CDR3 is made up of 14 amino acids. The CDR3 bases are TGTGCCAGCAGCGTAGGCAGGGCTGGAGAGACCCAGTACTTC. Its protein product is CASSVGRAGETQYF.

The chain couples TRBV2 to TRBJ2-7, with TRBD2 identical over 7 bases. Germline V gives CDR1 SNHLY, CDR2 FYNNEI. V shed 6 bases and J 5 bases; nucleotides not matched to a gene: 10. The CDR3 covers 14 residues. CDR3 sequence: CASRSSGNYHEQYF. The CDR3 DNA follows: TGTGCCAGCAGGTCGAGCGGGAATTACCACGAGCAGTACTTC.

The CDR3 here is CASRRLATDTQYF. CDR3 DNA sequence: TGTGCCAGCAGGAGACTAGCCACAGATACGCAGTATTTT. This rearrangement joins TRBV11-2 to TRBJ2-3; 7 bases are a match to TRBD2. CDR1 and CDR2 (germline): SGHAT, FQNNGV. The V and J ends lost 6 bases and 2 bases, in that order; junction bases with no gene match: 2. This CDR3 region has 13 residues.